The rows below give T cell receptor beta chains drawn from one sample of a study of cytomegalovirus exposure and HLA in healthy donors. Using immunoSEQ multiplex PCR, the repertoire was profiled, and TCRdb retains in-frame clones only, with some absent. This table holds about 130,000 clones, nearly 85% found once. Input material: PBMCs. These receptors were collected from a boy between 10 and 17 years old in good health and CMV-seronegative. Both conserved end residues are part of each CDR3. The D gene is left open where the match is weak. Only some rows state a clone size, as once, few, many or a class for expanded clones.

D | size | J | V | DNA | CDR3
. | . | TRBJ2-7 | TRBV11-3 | TGTGCCAGCAGCTCCATTGGAGCGGAGGGTACCTACGAGCAGTACTTC | CASSSIGAEGTYEQYF
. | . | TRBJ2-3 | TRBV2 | TGTGCCATACAAGGGGTAGATACGCAGTATTTT | CAIQGVDTQYF
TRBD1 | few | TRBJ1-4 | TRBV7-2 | TGTGCCAGCAGCTTAAACAGGGGTGGAGAAAAACTGTTTTTT | CASSLNRGGEKLFF
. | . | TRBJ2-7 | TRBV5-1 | TGCGCCAGCAGCTTGGGAAACTCAGGGACACAGGATGAGCAGTACTTC | CASSLGNSGTQDEQYF
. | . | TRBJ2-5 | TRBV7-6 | TGTGCCAGCAGTCCTATAGCGGCGGAGACCCAGTACTTC | CASSPIAAETQYF
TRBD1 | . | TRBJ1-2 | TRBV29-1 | TGCAGCGTTCGACAGGGGGTTCTCGGCTACACCTTC | CSVRQGVLGYTF
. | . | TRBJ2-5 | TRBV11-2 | TGTGCCAGCAGCTTCCTTCAGGGGGAGACCCAGTACTTC | CASSFLQGETQYF
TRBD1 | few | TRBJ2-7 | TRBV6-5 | TGTGCCAGCAGTAGGGACAGGGCGGCCGAGCAGTACTTC | CASSRDRAAEQYF
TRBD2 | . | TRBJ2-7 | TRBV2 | TGTGCCAGCAGCGCAACTAGCGGGAGCGTTACTTATTCCTACGAGCAGTACTTC | CASSATSGSVTYSYEQYF
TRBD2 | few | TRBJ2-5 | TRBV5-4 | TGTGCCAGCAGCTTGGGTCGGGAGCGGGGGACCCAGTACTTC | CASSLGRERGTQYF
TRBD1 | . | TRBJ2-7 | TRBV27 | TGTGCCAGCAGTTTTTCGGACAGGGATGACGAGCAGTACTTC | CASSFSDRDDEQYF
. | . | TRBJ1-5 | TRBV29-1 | TGCAGCGTTGGCCAGGGTAGCAATCAGCCCCAGCATTTT | CSVGQGSNQPQHF
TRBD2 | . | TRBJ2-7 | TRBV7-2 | TGTGCCAGCAGCTTACAGAGCGGGAGCTCCTACGAGCAGTACTTC | CASSLQSGSSYEQYF
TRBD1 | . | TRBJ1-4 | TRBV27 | TGTGCCAGCAGAAGGGACAGGGGAGCAACTAATGAAAAACTGTTTTTT | CASRRDRGATNEKLFF
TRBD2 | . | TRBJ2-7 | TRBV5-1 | TGCGCCAGCAGCTCCTCCGGACTAGCGGGAGGAGGCGAGCAGTACTTC | CASSSSGLAGGGEQYF
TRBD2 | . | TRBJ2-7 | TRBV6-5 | TGTGCCAGCAGCCCAACGGGAGGTGGATACGAGCAGTACTTC | CASSPTGGGYEQYF
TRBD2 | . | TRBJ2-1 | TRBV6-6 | TGTGCCAGCAGATCGGGACTAGCGGTTTACAATGAGCAGTTCTTC | CASRSGLAVYNEQFF
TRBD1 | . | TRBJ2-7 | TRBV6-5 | TGTGCCAGCAGTTACTCTTGGGACAGCTCCTCCTACGAGCAGTACTTC | CASSYSWDSSSYEQYF
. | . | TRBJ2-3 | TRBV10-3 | TGTGCCATCAGTGAGGGGGCTTTCACAGATACGCAGTATTTT | CAISEGAFTDTQYF
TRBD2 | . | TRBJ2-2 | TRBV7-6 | TGTGCCAGCAGCGCAGGACTAGCGGGAGGGCATAACGGGGAGCTGTTTTTT | CASSAGLAGGHNGELFF
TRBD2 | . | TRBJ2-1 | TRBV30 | TGTGCCTGGAGTGTACACGCGGGAGTCTACGATGAGCAGTTCTTC | CAWSVHAGVYDEQFF
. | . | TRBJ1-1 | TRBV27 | TGTGCCAGCAGTTTAAGGCGGAGCACTGAAGCTTTCTTT | CASSLRRSTEAFF
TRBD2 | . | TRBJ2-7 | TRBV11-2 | TGTGCCAGCAGCTTAGACGGGACTAGCGGGAGTACGAAGTTCGACGAGCAGTACTTC | CASSLDGTSGSTKFDEQYF
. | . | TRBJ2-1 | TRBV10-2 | TGCGCCAGCCGGACTATAGGATACAATGAGCAGTTCTTC | CASRTIGYNEQFF
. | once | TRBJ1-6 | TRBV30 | TGTGCCTGGGGCCCACCCCTCCACTTT | CAWGPPLHF
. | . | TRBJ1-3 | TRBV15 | TGTGCCACCAGCTCACGAGTTGGAAACACCATATATTTT | CATSSRVGNTIYF
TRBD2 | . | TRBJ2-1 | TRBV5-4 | TGTGCCAGCAGCTTGTCACGCGGGAGGCCCTACAATGAGCAGTTCTTC | CASSLSRGRPYNEQFF
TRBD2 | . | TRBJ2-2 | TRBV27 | TGTGCCAGCAGTTCCGGACCGGGACTAGCTAAGACCGGGGAGCTGTTTTTT | CASSSGPGLAKTGELFF
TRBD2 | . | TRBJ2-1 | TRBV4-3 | TGCGCCAGCAGCCAAGATATGTACGAGCGGGGGACCTACAATGAGCAGTTCTTC | CASSQDMYERGTYNEQFF
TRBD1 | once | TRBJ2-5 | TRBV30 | TGTGCCTGGACAGGGGGCGAGACCCAGTACTTC | CAWTGGETQYF
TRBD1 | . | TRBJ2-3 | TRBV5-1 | TGCGCCAGCAGCTTGGACCTCCAAGGGACAGGGGCAGATACGCAGTATTTT | CASSLDLQGTGADTQYF
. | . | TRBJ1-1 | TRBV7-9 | TGTGCCAGCAGCCTCAGGGTAGGCACTGAAGCTTTCTTT | CASSLRVGTEAFF
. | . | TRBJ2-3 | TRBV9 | TGTGCCAGCAGCCCACTGGGGGGACCAGATACGCAGTATTTT | CASSPLGGPDTQYF
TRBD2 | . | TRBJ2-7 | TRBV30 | TGTGCCTGGAGCTTGGGGGGGGGCTCCTACGAGCAGTACTTC | CAWSLGGGSYEQYF
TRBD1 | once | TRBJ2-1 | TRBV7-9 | TGTTCCAGCAGCCCCCAGACAGGGAAAACCTACAATGAGCAGTTCTTC | CSSSPQTGKTYNEQFF
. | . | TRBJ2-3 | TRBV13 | TGTGCCAGCAGCACAAGCACAGATACGCAGTATTTT | CASSTSTDTQYF
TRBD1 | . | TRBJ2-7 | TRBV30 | TGTGCCTGGAGTCCCACCGGGACAGGGGGCAGGCTAGCATACGAGCAGTACTTC | CAWSPTGTGGRLAYEQYF
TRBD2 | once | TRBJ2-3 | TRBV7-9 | TGTTCCAGCAGCTCTCGGACTAGCTCGTCCACAGATACGCAGTATTTT | CSSSSRTSSSTDTQYF
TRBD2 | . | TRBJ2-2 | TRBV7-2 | TGTGCCAGCAGCAAAACTAGCGGGAGCACCGGGGAGCTGTTTTTT | CASSKTSGSTGELFF
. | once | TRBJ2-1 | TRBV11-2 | TGTGCCAGCAGCTCCATAAGCCAGGATGAGCAGTTCTTC | CASSSISQDEQFF
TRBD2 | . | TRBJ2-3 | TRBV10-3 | TGTGCCATCAGTGAACTAGCGGGAGTTGATAGCACAGATACGCAGTATTTT | CAISELAGVDSTDTQYF
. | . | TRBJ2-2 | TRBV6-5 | TGTGCCAGCGGCCAGGGCCTCGGGGAGCTGTTTTTT | CASGQGLGELFF